This T cell receptor (beta chain) was retrieved from a study of blood T cell repertoires in COVID-19. Whole-study context: Sample material is recorded as cDNA or gDNA derived from T cells, B-cell-depleted T cells, or PBMCs.

Using immunoSEQ multiplex PCR, the repertoire was profiled, and TCRdb retains in-frame clones only, with some absent. The repertoire holds about 220,000 clones, with less than 90% as singletons. V lost 2 bases to trimming and J lost 5 bases, with 9 bases between them. The CDR3 contains 13 residues. Per germline, CDR1 MNHEY and CDR2 SVGAGI. The sequenced sample was PBMCs or T cells enriched from blood (not recorded which). This TCR was sampled from a woman in her twenties or thirties who had recovered from COVID-19. The genes are TRBV6-5 and TRBJ1-1; unclear D gene. CDR3 sequence: CASSYDSWTEAFF. The CDR3 coding sequence is TGTGCCAGCAGTTACGACTCGTGGACTGAAGCTTTCTTT.